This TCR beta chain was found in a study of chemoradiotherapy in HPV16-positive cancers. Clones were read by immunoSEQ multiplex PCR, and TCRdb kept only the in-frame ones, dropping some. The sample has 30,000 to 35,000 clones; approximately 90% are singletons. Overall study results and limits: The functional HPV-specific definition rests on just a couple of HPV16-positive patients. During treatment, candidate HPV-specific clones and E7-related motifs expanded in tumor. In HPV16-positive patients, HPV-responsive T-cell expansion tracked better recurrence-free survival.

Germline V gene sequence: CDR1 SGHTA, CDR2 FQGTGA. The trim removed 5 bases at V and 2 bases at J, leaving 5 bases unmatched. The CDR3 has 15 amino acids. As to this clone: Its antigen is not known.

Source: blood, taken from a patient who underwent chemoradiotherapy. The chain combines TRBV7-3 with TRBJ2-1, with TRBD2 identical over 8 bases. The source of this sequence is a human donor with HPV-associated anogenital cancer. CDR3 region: CASSTSGNTYNEQFF. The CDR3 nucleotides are TGTGCCAGCAGCACTAGCGGAAACACCTACAATGAGCAGTTCTTC. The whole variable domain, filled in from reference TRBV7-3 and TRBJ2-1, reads GAGVSQTPSNKVTEKGKYVELRCDPISGHTALYWYRQSLGQGPEFLIYFQGTGAADDSGLPNDRFFAVRPEGSVSTLKIQRTERGDSAVYLCASSTSGNTYNEQFFGPGTRLTVL.